This passage covers 32 T cell receptor beta chains from one sample sequenced in a study of OX40 agonist ivuxolimab in advanced cancers. Sequencing used immunoSEQ multiplex PCR; TCRdb keeps in-frame clones, though not all of them. The sample carries approximately 97,000 clones, about 90% recorded once. This specimen was CD4+ or CD8+ T cells sorted from blood, taken in a trial of the OX40 agonist ivuxolimab. The source is an adult with an advanced solid tumor such as melanoma, head and neck, liver or kidney cancer.

This clone was detected a few times. This rearrangement joins TRBV7-8 to TRBJ2-7; D gene unclear. V lost 5 bases to trimming and J lost 2 bases, with 16 bases between them. The CDR3 is made up of 15 amino acids. The germline V gene encodes CDR1 SGHVS and CDR2 FQNEAQ. The CDR3 loop reads CASSPPPAPPYEQYF. In DNA form, the CDR3 reads TGTGCCAGCAGCCCCCCGCCTGCTCCTCCCTACGAGCAGTACTTC.

This chain's CDR3 is CASSSFGGTEAFF. The DNA of the CDR3 is TGTGCCAGCAGTTCCTTTGGGGGCACTGAAGCTTTCTTT. The V call is TRBV6-6, the J call TRBJ1-1, with D possibly being TRBD1 (5 bases). Between the trimmed V and J ends, which lost 4 bases and 4 bases, there was a span of 10 bases. Germline lookup yields CDR1 MNHNY and CDR2 SVGAGI (reference sequence). The CDR3 sequence is 13 residues long.

V gene TRBV6-1 combines with J gene TRBJ1-2, with D unresolved. This CDR3 is 13 amino acids long. Germline CDR1 is MNHNS and CDR2 is SASEGT. V was trimmed by 5 bases and J by 5 bases, leaving 12 bases between them. CDR3 DNA sequence: TGTGCCAGCAGTCCAAGTGGGGAATATGGCTACACCTTC. It is translated as CASSPSGEYGYTF.

V and J are TRBV21-1 and TRBJ1-1; no check of the table's D call, TRBD1, against the DNA was made. TRBV21-1 is an annotated pseudogene. This CDR3 contains 16 residues. CDR3 nucleotides: TGTGCCAGCAGCAAAGATAACAGACACCCTGAGACTGAAGCTTTCTTT. As protein: CASSKDNRHPETEAFF.

V is TRBV2 and J is TRBJ1-5, with a weak D call TRBD1 (5 bases). This CDR3 region has 13 residues. Germline values: CDR1 SNHLY, CDR2 FYNNEI. Trimming cost V 3 bases and J 6 bases, with 9 bases left between them. CDR3 nucleotides: TGTGCCAGCAGTGACAGGGACGTTCAGCCCCAGCATTTT. Its protein product is CASSDRDVQPQHF.

The DNA for the CDR3 is TGTGCCAGCTCGCGATCCGGGCCCAGCACAGATACGCAGTATTTT. Translated, it gives CASSRSGPSTDTQYF. The J gene is TRBJ2-3, the V gene TRBV18; no clear D gene. V was shortened by 6 bases and J by 0 bases, with 13 bases between the two germline ends. Germline CDR1 and CDR2: KGHSH and LQKENI. This CDR3 is built from 15 residues.

The chain carries TRBV18 and TRBJ2-1; 13 nucleotides match TRBD2. V shed 6 bases, J shed 0 bases, and the junction held 8 bases outside the gene matches. The CDR3 is 18 residues long. Germline V gene data show CDR1 as KGHSH and CDR2 as LQKENI. The CDR3: CASSTGLAGISSYNEQFF. Written as DNA, the CDR3 is TGTGCCAGCTCTACGGGACTAGCGGGAATAAGCTCCTACAATGAGCAGTTCTTC.

The chain combines TRBV30 with TRBJ1-1; TRBD1 might be the D (5 bases). CDR1 is GTSNPN, CDR2 SVGIG, per germline (reference sequence). This CDR3 contains 15 residues. V was pared by 0 bases and J by 2 bases, with 13 bases between. This CDR3 is CAWSVRWGGNTEAFF. As DNA, the CDR3 is TGTGCCTGGAGTGTACGTTGGGGGGGTAACACTGAAGCTTTCTTT.

The chain is built from TRBV6-4 and TRBJ1-1; D is ambiguous. The CDR3 totals 14 residues. With 6 bases removed from V and 6 bases from J, the gap between germline ends came to 17 bases. Germline loops: CDR1 MRHNA, CDR2 SNTAGT. CDR3 sequence: CASRVSELAAEAFF. The DNA for the CDR3 is TGTGCCAGCAGAGTTAGTGAATTAGCAGCTGAAGCTTTCTTT.

The J gene is TRBJ1-1, the V gene TRBV19; 10 nucleotides match TRBD1. J lost 4 bases, V lost 4 bases, and 6 bases had no gene match. Germline V CDR1 and CDR2: LNHDA, SQIVND (reference sequence). The CDR3 has 15 amino acids. CDR3 DNA sequence: TGTGCCAGTAGTACCCCGACAGGGGGCACCACTGAAGCTTTCTTT. This translates into CASSTPTGGTTEAFF.

V usage is TRBV19 and J usage is TRBJ2-5, with unresolved D. The CDR3 runs 14 residues. Germline values: CDR1 LNHDA, CDR2 SQIVND (reference sequence). Trimming stripped 3 bases from V and 8 bases from J, with 16 bases between. CDR3 coding DNA: TGTGCCAGTAGTATCGGACCTGGGCAGCAAACCCAGTACTTC. Protein: CASSIGPGQQTQYF.

This chain connects TRBV27 to TRBJ1-2; TRBD1 might be the D (6 bases). Germline V gene sequence: CDR1 MNHEY, CDR2 SMNVEV (reference sequence). Trimming pared 8 bases from V and 7 bases from J, leaving 11 bases between. The CDR3 runs to 11 residues. CDR3 amino acids: CASGGGLGYTF. The CDR3 nucleotides are TGTGCCAGCGGGGGGGGGCTTGGCTACACCTTC.

This chain links TRBV7-8 with TRBJ2-1; D is unclear. Germline-derived CDR1 and CDR2 are SGHVS and FQNEAQ. With 1 base removed from V and 7 bases from J, the gap between germline ends came to 14 bases. The CDR3 has 15 amino acids. The CDR3 bases are TGTGCCAGCAGCTTAGAATCGCGGAATATGAATGAGCAGTTCTTC. Residues: CASSLESRNMNEQFF.

The chain joins TRBV6-5 to TRBJ1-2, with D perhaps TRBD1 (5 bases). This CDR3 spans 16 amino acids. Germline V lookup: CDR1 MNHEY, CDR2 SVGAGI. V gave up 0 bases and J gave up 6 bases, with 17 bases separating them. CDR3 loop: CASSYSRDGYADGYTF. Written as DNA, the CDR3 is TGTGCCAGCAGTTACTCACGGGACGGATATGCTGATGGCTACACCTTC.

This chain links TRBV6-1 with TRBJ1-2, with D possibly matching TRBD1 (6 bases). Germline lookup yields CDR1 MNHNS and CDR2 SASEGT. The CDR3 totals 14 residues. V lost 6 bases and J 0 bases, leaving 11 bases between the germline ends. The CDR3 nucleotides are TGTGCCAGCAGGCCCAGGGGCTCTAACTATGGCTACACCTTC. It translates to CASRPRGSNYGYTF.

V usage is TRBV29-1 and J usage is TRBJ1-5; no clear D. The germline gives CDR1 SQVTM, CDR2 ANQGSEA. The length of the CDR3 is 15 residues. The V end lost 4 bases, the J end lost 7 bases, and 20 bases lay between the germline ends. The CDR3 DNA reads TGCAGCGTTGCTAAGTGCCGGGCGGGGATACAGCCCCAGCATTTT. This translates into CSVAKCRAGIQPQHF.

The chain carries TRBV6-5 and TRBJ1-2; TRBD1 is a possible D gene (5 bases). Trimming removed 6 bases at V and 0 bases at J, with 14 bases between. Germline values: CDR1 MNHEY, CDR2 SVGAGI. This CDR3 has 15 amino acids. DNA for the CDR3: TGTGCCAGCAGAGCCTGGGGGGGAGCTAACTATGGCTACACCTTC. Residues: CASRAWGGANYGYTF.

This clone was counted between two and nine times. In DNA form, the CDR3 reads TGTGCCAGCAGCTTTCCTAGCGGGGGCCCCCTCGATACGCAGTATTTT. Translation: CASSFPSGGPLDTQYF. This chain links TRBV7-8 with TRBJ2-3, with 10 bases lining up with TRBD2. Trimming cost V 3 bases and J 6 bases; bases outside gene matches: 9. Germline CDR1 and CDR2: SGHVS and FQNEAQ. The CDR3 covers 16 residues.

The CDR3 DNA follows: TGTGCCAGCAGCCGCAAGGGGGGGTCTGGAAACACCATATATTTT. Encoded protein: CASSRKGGSGNTIYF. This sequence joins TRBV6-5 and TRBJ1-3, with a possible D match to TRBD1 (6 bases). The CDR3 length is 15 residues. Germline V gene sequence: CDR1 MNHEY, CDR2 SVGAGI. The V end was cut by 6 bases, the J end by 1 base, with 13 bases between.

This chain connects TRBV4-3 to TRBJ1-2, with a weak D call TRBD1 (6 bases). The germline CDR1 and CDR2 sequences are LGHNA and YSLEER. Trimming took off 0 bases at V and 6 bases at J, with 20 bases between the two ends. The CDR3 is made up of 17 amino acids. The CDR3 region is CASSQERARGAPDGYTF. CDR3 DNA: TGCGCCAGCAGCCAAGAGAGGGCCCGGGGGGCGCCGGATGGCTACACCTTC.

This chain links TRBV6-1 with TRBJ1-2; TRBD1 aligns across 8 bases. Per germline, CDR1 MNHNS and CDR2 SASEGT. CDR3 size: 17 residues. The junction had 10 bases not matched to a gene; V was cut back by 0 bases and J by 4 bases. Here the CDR3 reads CASSEAGTGKHPYGYTF. Written as DNA, the CDR3 is TGTGCCAGCAGTGAAGCGGGGACAGGCAAACATCCCTATGGCTACACCTTC.

This rearrangement joins TRBV18 to TRBJ1-1, with 7 bases aligning to TRBD1. CDR3 length: 15 amino acids. The germline gives CDR1 KGHSH, CDR2 LQKENI. V lost 4 bases, J lost 1 base, and 6 bases stayed unmatched. CDR3 in DNA: TGTGCCAGCTCACAGCAAGGGACAGAGAACACTGAAGCTTTCTTT. Its translation is CASSQQGTENTEAFF.

The chain joins TRBV7-9 to TRBJ2-5; TRBD2 aligns across 7 bases. V shed 5 bases, J shed 5 bases, and the junction held 5 bases outside the gene matches. CDR1 is SEHNR, CDR2 FQNEAQ, per germline (reference sequence). The CDR3 runs 13 residues. In DNA, the CDR3 is TGTGCCAGCAGCCGGGCCGGGGGGGAGACCCAGTACTTC. Translation: CASSRAGGETQYF.

This clone showed up just once. The V gene is TRBV30, the J gene TRBJ2-1, with 12 nucleotides matching TRBD2. Per the germline V gene, CDR1 is GTSNPN and CDR2 is SVGIG (reference sequence). The CDR3 extends over 14 amino acids. V lost 7 bases to trimming and J lost 3 bases; unmatched junction nucleotides: 4. The CDR3 nucleotides read TGTGCCTCTAAACTAGCGGGAGGCTACAATGAGCAGTTCTTC. As protein: CASKLAGGYNEQFF.

The rearrangement links TRBV19 to TRBJ2-3; TRBD2 is a possible D gene (6 bases). Per germline, CDR1 LNHDA and CDR2 SQIVND (reference sequence). This CDR3 is 15 amino acids long. V dropped 6 bases and J dropped 2 bases, with 15 bases sitting between them. As DNA, the CDR3 is TGTGCCAGTAGGGCCCGGGGACTTCCCACAGATACGCAGTATTTT. Its protein is CASRARGLPTDTQYF. Filled out from reference TRBV19 and TRBJ2-3, the complete variable domain reads DGGITQSPKYLFRKEGQNVTLSCEQNLNHDAMYWYRQDPGQGLRLIYYSQIVNDFQKGDIAEGYSVSREKKESFPLTVTSAQKNPTAFYLCASRARGLPTDTQYFGPGTRLTVL.

The rearrangement links TRBV6-5 to TRBJ2-2; D is unclear. CDR1 is MNHEY and CDR2 is SVGAGI in the germline V gene. This CDR3 spans 14 amino acids. V was shortened by 0 bases and J by 3 bases, with 5 bases between the two germline ends. The CDR3 region has the DNA TGTGCCAGCAGTTACTCCCAGTACACCGGGGAGCTGTTTTTT. Translated, it gives CASSYSQYTGELFF.

The genes are TRBV5-1 and TRBJ2-3; D may be TRBD1 (6 bases). Trimming removed 0 bases from V and 1 base from J, with 9 bases in between. The CDR3 length is 15 residues. The V gene's germline CDR1 is SGHRS and CDR2 YFSETQ. The DNA for the CDR3 is TGCGCCAGCAGCTTGGCCAGGGGAGGCACAGATACGCAGTATTTT. Translation gives CASSLARGGTDTQYF.

The genes are TRBV25-1 and TRBJ1-1; 9 bases line up with TRBD1. Germline V gene lookup returns CDR1 MGHDK and CDR2 SYGVNS. J was trimmed by 2 bases and V by 6 bases; bases with no gene match: 4. The CDR3 length is 14 residues. In DNA form, the CDR3 reads TGTGCCAGCAGGGGGACAGGGCGAAACACTGAAGCTTTCTTT. Translated, it gives CASRGTGRNTEAFF.

This sequence joins TRBV4-2 and TRBJ2-1, with 8 bases aligning to TRBD2. The CDR3 has 17 residues. Germline-derived CDR1 and CDR2 are LGHNA and YNFKEQ. After removal of 1 base from V and 0 bases from J, the junction contained 5 bases not matched to a gene. CDR3 nucleotides: TGTGCCAGCAGCCAAGTATCTGCGGGGGGCTCCTACAATGAGCAGTTCTTC. Amino acids: CASSQVSAGGSYNEQFF.

The gene calls are TRBV6-5 and TRBJ1-1; no clear D. The CDR3 has 14 amino acids. CDR1 and CDR2 from the germline V gene are MNHEY and SVGAGI. The V end lost 5 bases, the J end lost 1 base, and 11 bases lay between the germline ends. This chain's CDR3 is CASSAIYTNTEAFF. The CDR3 coding sequence is TGTGCCAGCAGTGCCATATACACGAACACTGAAGCTTTCTTT.

The rearrangement links TRBV4-1 to TRBJ1-4; D is perhaps TRBD1 (6 bases). Germline V gene data show CDR1 as MGHRA and CDR2 as YSYEKL. The CDR3 spans 15 residues. The V end was cut by 1 base, the J end by 4 bases, with 10 bases between. The CDR3 DNA reads as TGCGCCAGCAGCCAAGCTGACAGGATTAATGAAAAACTGTTTTTT. Its protein product is CASSQADRINEKLFF.

A note on this clone: One end of the junction does not line up with germline, which may come from a read error. Other nucleotide sequences from this sample produce the same CDR3. V gene TRBV9 combines with J gene TRBJ1-3, with unresolved D. Germline values: CDR1 SGDLS, CDR2 YYNGEE. This CDR3 has 15 amino acids. CDR3 loop: CASSAPSTSGNTIYF. Here the CDR3 DNA reads TGCGCCAGCAGCGCACCATCCACCTCTGGAAACACCATATATTTT.